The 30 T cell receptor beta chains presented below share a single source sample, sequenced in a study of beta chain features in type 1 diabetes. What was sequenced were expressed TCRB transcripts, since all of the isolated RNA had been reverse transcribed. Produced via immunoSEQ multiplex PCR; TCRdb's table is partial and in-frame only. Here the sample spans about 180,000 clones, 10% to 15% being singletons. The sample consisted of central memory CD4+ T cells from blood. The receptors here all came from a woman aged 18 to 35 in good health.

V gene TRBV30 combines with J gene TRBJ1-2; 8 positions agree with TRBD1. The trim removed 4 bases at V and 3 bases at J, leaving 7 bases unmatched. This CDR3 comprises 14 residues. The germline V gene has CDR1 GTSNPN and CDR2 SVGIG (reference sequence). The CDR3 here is CAWNPDRVDYGYTF. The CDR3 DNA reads TGTGCCTGGAACCCGGACAGGGTCGACTATGGCTACACCTTC.

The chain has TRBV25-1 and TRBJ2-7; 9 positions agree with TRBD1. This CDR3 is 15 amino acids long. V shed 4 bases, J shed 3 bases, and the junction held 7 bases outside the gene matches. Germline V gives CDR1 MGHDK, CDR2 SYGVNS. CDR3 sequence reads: CASSAPGTGFYEQYF. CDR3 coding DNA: TGTGCCAGCAGTGCTCCCGGGACAGGGTTCTACGAGCAGTACTTC.

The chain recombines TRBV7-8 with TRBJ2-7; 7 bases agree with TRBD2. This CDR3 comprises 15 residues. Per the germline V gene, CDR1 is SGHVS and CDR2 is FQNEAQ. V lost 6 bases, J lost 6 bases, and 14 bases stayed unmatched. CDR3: CASSLSGTQGGEQYF. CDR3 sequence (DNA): TGTGCCAGCAGTCTCAGCGGGACCCAGGGAGGCGAGCAGTACTTC.

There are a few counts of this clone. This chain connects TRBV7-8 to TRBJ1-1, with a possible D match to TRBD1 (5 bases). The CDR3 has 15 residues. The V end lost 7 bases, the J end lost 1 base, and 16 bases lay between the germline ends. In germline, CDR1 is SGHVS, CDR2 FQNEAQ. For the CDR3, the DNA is TGTGCCAGCACCCAGCAGGGCATAGGGAACACTGAAGCTTTCTTT. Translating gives CASTQQGIGNTEAFF.

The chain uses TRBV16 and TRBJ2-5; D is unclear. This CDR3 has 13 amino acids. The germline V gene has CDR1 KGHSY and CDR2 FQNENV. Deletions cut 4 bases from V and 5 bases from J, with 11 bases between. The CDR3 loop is CASSPSRVETQYF. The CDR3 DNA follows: TGTGCCAGCAGCCCATCCCGGGTCGAGACCCAGTACTTC.

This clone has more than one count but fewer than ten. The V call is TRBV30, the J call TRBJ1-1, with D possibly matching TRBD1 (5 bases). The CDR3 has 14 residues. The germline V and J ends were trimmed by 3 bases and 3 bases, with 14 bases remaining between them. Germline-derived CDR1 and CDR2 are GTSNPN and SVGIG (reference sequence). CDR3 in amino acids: CAWRGGVRDTEAFF. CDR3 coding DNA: TGTGCCTGGAGAGGAGGGGTTCGTGACACTGAAGCTTTCTTT.

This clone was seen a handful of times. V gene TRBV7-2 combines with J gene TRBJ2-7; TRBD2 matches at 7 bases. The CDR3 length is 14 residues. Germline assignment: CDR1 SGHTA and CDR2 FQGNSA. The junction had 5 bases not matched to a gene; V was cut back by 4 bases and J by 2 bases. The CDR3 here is CASSSRRETYEQYF. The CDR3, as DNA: TGTGCCAGCAGCTCGAGGCGGGAGACCTACGAGCAGTACTTC.

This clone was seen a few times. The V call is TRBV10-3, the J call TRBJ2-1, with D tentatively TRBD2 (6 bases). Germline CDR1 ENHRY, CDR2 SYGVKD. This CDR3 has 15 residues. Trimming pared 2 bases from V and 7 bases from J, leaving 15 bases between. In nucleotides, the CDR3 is TGTGCCATCAGTGAGACAGCCCCGGGGAGGAATGAGCAGTTCTTC. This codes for CAISETAPGRNEQFF.

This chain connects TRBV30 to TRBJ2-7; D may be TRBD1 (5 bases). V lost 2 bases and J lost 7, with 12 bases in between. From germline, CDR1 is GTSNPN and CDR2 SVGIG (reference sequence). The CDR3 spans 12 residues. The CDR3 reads CAWSRSAGEQYF. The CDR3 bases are TGTGCCTGGAGTCGTTCAGCAGGGGAGCAGTACTTC.

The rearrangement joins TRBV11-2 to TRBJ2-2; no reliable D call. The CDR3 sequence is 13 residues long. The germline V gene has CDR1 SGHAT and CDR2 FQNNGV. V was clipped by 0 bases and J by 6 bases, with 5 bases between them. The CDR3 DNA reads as TGTGCCAGCAGCTTAGAGTATTCCGGGGAGCTGTTTTTT. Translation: CASSLEYSGELFF.

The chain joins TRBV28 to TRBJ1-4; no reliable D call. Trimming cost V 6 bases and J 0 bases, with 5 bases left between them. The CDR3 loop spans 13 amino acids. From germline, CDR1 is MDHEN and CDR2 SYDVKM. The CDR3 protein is CASRETTNEKLFF. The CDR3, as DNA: TGTGCCAGCAGAGAGACAACTAATGAAAAACTGTTTTTT.

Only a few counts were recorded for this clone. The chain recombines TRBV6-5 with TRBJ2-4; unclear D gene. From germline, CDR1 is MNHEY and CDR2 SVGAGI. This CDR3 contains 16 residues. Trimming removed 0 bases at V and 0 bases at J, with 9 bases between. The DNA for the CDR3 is TGTGCCAGCAGTTACTCTTTCGCGGAAGCCAAAAACATTCAGTACTTC. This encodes CASSYSFAEAKNIQYF.

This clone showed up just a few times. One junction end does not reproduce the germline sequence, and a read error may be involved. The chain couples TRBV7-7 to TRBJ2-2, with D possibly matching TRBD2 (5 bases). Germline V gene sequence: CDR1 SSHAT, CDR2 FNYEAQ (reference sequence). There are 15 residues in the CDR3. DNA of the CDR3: TGTGCTAGCAGCCCGAGGGCGGGGAACACCGGGGAGCTGTTTTTT. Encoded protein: CASSPRAGNTGELFF. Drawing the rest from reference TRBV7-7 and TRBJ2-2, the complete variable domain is GAGVSQSPRYKVTKRGQDVTLRCDPISSHATLYWYQQALGQGPEFLTYFNYEAQPDKSGLPSDRFSAERPEGSISTLTIQRTEQRDSAMYRCASSPRAGNTGELFFGEGSRLTVL.

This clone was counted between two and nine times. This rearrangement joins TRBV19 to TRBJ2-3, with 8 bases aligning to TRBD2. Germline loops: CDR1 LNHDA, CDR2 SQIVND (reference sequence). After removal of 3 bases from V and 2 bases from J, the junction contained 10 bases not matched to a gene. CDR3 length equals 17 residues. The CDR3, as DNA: TGTGCCAGTAGTATCTTCGGGACTAGTTCCCCCACAGATACGCAGTATTTT. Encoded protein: CASSIFGTSSPTDTQYF.

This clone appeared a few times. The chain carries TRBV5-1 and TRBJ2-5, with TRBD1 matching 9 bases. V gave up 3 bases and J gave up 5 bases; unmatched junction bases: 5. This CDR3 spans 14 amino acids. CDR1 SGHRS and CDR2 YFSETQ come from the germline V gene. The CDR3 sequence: CASSSQGAQETQYF. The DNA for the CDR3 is TGCGCCAGCAGCTCACAGGGGGCGCAGGAGACCCAGTACTTC.

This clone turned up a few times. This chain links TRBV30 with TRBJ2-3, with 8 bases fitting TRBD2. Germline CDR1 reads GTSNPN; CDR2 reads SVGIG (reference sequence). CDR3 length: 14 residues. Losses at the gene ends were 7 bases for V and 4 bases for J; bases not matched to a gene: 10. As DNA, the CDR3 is TGTGCCTACCGGGAGGGCCTGAGTGCAGATACGCAGTATTTT. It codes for CAYREGLSADTQYF.

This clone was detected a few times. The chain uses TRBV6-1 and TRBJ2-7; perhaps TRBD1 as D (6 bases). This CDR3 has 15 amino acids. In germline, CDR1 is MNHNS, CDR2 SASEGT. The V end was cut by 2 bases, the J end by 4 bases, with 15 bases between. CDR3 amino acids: CASSEPLQGKYEQYF. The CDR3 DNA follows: TGTGCCAGCAGTGAACCGTTGCAGGGGAAGTACGAGCAGTACTTC.

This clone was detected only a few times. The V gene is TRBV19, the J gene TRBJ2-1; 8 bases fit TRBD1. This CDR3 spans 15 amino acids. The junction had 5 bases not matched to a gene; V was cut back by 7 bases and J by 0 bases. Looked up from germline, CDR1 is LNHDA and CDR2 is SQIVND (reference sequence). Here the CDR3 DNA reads TGTGCCAGTAAGCAGGGGGCTAACTCCTACAATGAGCAGTTCTTC. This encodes CASKQGANSYNEQFF. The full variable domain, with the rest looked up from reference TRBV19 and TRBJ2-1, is DGGITQSPKYLFRKEGQNVTLSCEQNLNHDAMYWYRQDPGQGLRLIYYSQIVNDFQKGDIAEGYSVSREKKESFPLTVTSAQKNPTAFYLCASKQGANSYNEQFFGPGTRLTVL.

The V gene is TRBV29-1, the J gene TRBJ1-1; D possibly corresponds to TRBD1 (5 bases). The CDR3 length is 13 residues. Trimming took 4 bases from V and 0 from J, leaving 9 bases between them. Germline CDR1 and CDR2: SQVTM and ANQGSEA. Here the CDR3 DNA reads TGCAGCGTTGCGAAGGGGATGAACACTGAAGCTTTCTTT. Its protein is CSVAKGMNTEAFF. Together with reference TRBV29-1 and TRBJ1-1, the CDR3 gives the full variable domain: SAVISQKPSRDICQRGTSLTIQCQVDSQVTMMFWYRQQPGQSLTLIATANQGSEATYESGFVIDKFPISRPNLTFSTLTVSNMSPEDSSIYLCSVAKGMNTEAFFGQGTRLTVV.

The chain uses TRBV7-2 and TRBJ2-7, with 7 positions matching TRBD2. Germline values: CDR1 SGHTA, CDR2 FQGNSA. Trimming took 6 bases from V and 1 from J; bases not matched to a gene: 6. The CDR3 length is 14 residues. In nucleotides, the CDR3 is TGTGCCAGCAGTCCGGGACTAAAATCCTACGAGCAGTACTTC. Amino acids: CASSPGLKSYEQYF.

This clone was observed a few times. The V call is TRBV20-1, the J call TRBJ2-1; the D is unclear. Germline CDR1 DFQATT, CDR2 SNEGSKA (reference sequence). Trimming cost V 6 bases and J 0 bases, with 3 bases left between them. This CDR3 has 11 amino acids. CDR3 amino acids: CSASSYNEQFF. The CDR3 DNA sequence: TGCAGTGCGAGCTCCTACAATGAGCAGTTCTTC.

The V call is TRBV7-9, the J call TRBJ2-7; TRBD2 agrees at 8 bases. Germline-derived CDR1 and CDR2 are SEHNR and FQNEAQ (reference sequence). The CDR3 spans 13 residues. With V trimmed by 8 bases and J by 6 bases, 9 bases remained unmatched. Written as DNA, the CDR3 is TGTGCCAGCCACAGAGCGGGAGTTGGCGAGCAGTACTTC. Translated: CASHRAGVGEQYF.

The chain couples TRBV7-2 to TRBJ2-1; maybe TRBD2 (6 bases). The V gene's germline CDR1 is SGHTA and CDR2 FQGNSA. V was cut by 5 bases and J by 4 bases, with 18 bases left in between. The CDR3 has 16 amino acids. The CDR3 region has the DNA TGTGCCAGCAGCCCCCAAATACGCGGGGATTACAATGAGCAGTTCTTC. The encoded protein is CASSPQIRGDYNEQFF.

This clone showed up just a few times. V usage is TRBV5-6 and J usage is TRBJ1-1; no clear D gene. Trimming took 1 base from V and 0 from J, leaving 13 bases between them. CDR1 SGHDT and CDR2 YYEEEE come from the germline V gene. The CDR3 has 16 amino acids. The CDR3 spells CASSLKARRMNTEAFF. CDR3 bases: TGTGCCAGCAGCTTGAAGGCCCGGAGGATGAACACTGAAGCTTTCTTT.

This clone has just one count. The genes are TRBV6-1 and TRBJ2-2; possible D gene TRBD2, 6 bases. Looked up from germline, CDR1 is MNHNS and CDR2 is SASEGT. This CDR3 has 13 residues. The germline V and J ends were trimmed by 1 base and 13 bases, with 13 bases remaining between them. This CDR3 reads CASSEVGGHGLFF. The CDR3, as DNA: TGTGCCAGCAGTGAAGTAGGAGGGCATGGGCTGTTTTTT.

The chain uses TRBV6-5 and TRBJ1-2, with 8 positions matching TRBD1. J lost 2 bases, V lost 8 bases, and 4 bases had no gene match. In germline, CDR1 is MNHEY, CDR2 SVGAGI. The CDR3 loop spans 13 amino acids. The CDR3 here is CASAGGANYGYTF. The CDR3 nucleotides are TGTGCCAGCGCAGGGGGCGCCAACTATGGCTACACCTTC.

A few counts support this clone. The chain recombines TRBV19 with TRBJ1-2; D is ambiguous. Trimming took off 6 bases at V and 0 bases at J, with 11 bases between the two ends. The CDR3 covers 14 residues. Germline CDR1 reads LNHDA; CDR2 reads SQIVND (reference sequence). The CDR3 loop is CASRSSGANYGYTF. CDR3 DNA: TGTGCCAGTAGGTCTTCGGGTGCTAACTATGGCTACACCTTC.

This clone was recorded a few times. CDR3 bases: TGTGCCAGCAGCTTGGCCGCTAGCCACACCGGGGAGCTGTTTTTT. Translating gives CASSLAASHTGELFF. The rearrangement uses TRBV4-2 and TRBJ2-2, with D tentatively TRBD2 (5 bases). Per the germline V gene, CDR1 is LGHNA and CDR2 is YNFKEQ. Between the trimmed V and J ends, which lost 5 bases and 3 bases, there was a span of 13 bases. The CDR3 contains 15 residues.

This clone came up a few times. The CDR3 sequence: CASSGRSGEQYF. The CDR3 region has the DNA TGTGCCAGCAGCGGGAGATCGGGAGAGCAGTACTTC. V gene TRBV4-2 combines with J gene TRBJ2-7; tentative D call: TRBD2 (5 bases). V lost 5 bases and J 7 bases, leaving 12 bases between the germline ends. This CDR3 is 12 amino acids long. Germline-derived CDR1 and CDR2 are LGHNA and YNFKEQ.

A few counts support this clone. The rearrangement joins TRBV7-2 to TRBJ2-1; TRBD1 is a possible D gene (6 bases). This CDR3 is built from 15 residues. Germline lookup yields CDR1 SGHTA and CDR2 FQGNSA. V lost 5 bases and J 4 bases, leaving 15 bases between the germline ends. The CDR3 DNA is TGTGCCAGCAGCACCACCGGGACACCGTACAATGAGCAGTTCTTC. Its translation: CASSTTGTPYNEQFF.